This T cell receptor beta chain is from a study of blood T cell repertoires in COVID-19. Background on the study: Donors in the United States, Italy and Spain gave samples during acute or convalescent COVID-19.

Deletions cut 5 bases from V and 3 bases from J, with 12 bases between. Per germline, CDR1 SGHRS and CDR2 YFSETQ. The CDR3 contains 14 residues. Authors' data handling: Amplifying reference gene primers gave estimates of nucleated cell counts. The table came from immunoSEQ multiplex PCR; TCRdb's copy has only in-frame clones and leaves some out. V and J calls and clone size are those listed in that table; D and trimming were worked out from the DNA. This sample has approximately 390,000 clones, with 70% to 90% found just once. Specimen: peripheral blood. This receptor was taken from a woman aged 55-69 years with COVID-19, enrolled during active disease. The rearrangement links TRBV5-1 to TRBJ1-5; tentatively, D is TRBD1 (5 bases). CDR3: CASSLTGNNQPQHF. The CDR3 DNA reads TGCGCCAGCAGTCTCACAGGCAACAATCAGCCCCAGCATTTT.